The TCR beta chain under discussion was sequenced for a study of PD-L1 blockade in urothelial cancer. General observations from the study: Tumor-associated blood clones were expanded more by durable-benefit patients at 3 weeks.

Repertoires were generated with immunoSEQ multiplex PCR, while TCRdb's copy carries only in-frame clones and drops some. The data hold approximately 50,000 clones, with 84% observed a single time. This sample's time point: pretreatment peripheral blood. Disease in patients was locally advanced or metastatic urothelial carcinoma. Germline V gene data show CDR1 as MNHEY and CDR2 as SMNVEV (reference sequence). The CDR3 loop spans 18 amino acids. Losses at the gene ends were 0 bases for V and 2 bases for J; bases not matched to a gene: 8. Note on this clone: Antigen: not known.

The chain carries TRBV27 and TRBJ2-7; 12 positions agree with TRBD2. This receptor was taken from a man in his 70s with urothelial cancer. Sequenced material: PBMCs, taken around atezolizumab (anti-PD-L1) treatment. CDR3 nucleotide sequence: TGTGCCAGCAGTTTATCCCCCCTGACTAGCGGGAGAACCTACGAGCAGTACTTC. It encodes CASSLSPLTSGRTYEQYF.